The following is a TCR beta chain sequence with its context. The data were taken from a study of cytomegalovirus exposure and HLA in healthy donors. The PCR employed 60 Vbeta primers together with 13 Jbeta primers. Produced via immunoSEQ multiplex PCR; TCRdb's table is partial and in-frame only. The top ten hold 1.8% of the sample, which has under 200,000 clones, approximately 70% seen once. CDR1 is SQVTM and CDR2 is ANQGSEA in the germline V gene. V dropped 3 bases and J dropped 2 bases, with 16 bases sitting between them. The CDR3 extends over 15 amino acids. The sequence came from a woman aged 30 to 39 in good health and CMV-seronegative. The chain has TRBV29-1 and TRBJ1-2; no clear D gene. The material sequenced was PBMCs. The CDR3 coding sequence is TGCAGCGTTGACCTAGGACCCGGCGGGAACTATGGCTACACCTTC. It specifies CSVDLGPGGNYGYTF.